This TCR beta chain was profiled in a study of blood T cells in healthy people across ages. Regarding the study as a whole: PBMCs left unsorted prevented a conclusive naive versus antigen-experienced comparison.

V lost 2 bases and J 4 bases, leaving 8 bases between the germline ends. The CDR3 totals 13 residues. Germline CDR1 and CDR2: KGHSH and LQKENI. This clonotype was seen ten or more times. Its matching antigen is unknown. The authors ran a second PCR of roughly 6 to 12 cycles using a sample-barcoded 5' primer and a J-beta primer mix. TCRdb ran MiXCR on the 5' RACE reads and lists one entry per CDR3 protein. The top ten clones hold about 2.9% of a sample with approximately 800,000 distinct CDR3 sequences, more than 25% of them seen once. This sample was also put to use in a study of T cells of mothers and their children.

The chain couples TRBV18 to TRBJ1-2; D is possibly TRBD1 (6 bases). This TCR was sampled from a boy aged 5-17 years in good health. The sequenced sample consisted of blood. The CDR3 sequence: CASSPGGSYGYTF. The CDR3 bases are TGTGCCAGCTCACCAGGGGGCAGCTATGGCTACACCTTC.